This TCR beta chain originates from a study of cytomegalovirus exposure and HLA in healthy donors. The CDR3 length is 16 residues. V gave up 3 bases and J gave up 10 bases; unmatched junction bases: 12. Germline V CDR1 and CDR2: LNHDA, SQIVND (reference sequence). With 60 Vbeta and 13 Jbeta primers, the PCR was carried out. Some clones are missing from TCRdb's copy, which holds only in-frame ones; the method was immunoSEQ multiplex PCR. The sample holds fewer than 250,000 clones, approximately 70% seen once. The rearrangement joins TRBV19 to TRBJ2-1; 10 nucleotides match TRBD2. What was sequenced was PBMCs. This TCR derives from a young woman in good health and CMV-seronegative. The DNA for the CDR3 is TGTGCCAGTAGTATGGGAATAGCGGGAGGAATGGAGGAGCAGTTCTTC. It encodes CASSMGIAGGMEEQFF.